The source of this T cell receptor beta chain is a study of blood T cells in healthy people across ages. V was clipped by 5 bases and J by 7 bases, with 20 bases between them. This CDR3 region has 16 residues. The germline CDR1 and CDR2 sequences are SGHTA and FQGNSA. It was with a sample-barcoded 5' primer and a J-beta primer mix that a second PCR of about 7 to 12 cycles was run. Via MiXCR, TCRdb re-called the 5' RACE reads, giving one row per CDR3 protein. The sample holds under 2,000,000 distinct CDR3 sequences; approximately 50% are singletons and the top ten take roughly 2.1%. V usage is TRBV7-2 and J usage is TRBJ2-2; the D gene is possibly TRBD2 (6 bases). Sequenced input: blood. This receptor was obtained from a woman in her 40s in good health. CDR3 protein: CASSSLAYLGGGELFF. In nucleotides, the CDR3 is TGTGCCAGCAGCAGCCTAGCGTACCTGGGTGGCGGGGAGCTGTTTTTT.